Listed here are 8 T cell receptor beta chains from one sample, sequenced in a study of shared clonotypes between healthy human individuals. Profiling relied on immunoSEQ multiplex PCR, and the TCRdb table lists in-frame clones only, not all of them. The sample records around 440,000 clones, roughly four fifths being singletons. The sequenced sample was PBMCs. These receptors all come from a woman aged 40 to 49 in good health. Some clones in this sample may be carry-over from other donors' samples.

The chain carries TRBV18 and TRBJ2-4, with 8 bases aligning to TRBD1. The V gene end was trimmed by 2 bases and the J gene end by 12 bases; junction bases not matched to a gene: 9. CDR1 is KGHSH and CDR2 is LQKENI in the germline V gene. This CDR3 contains 14 residues. This CDR3 is CASSPRTGYRAQYF. The CDR3 nucleotides are TGTGCCAGCTCACCAAGGACAGGGTATAGGGCTCAGTACTTC.

This chain links TRBV6-1 with TRBJ1-4; D is perhaps TRBD1 (5 bases). Trimming removed 3 bases from V and 6 bases from J, with 20 bases in between. Germline V gene sequence: CDR1 MNHNS, CDR2 SASEGT. CDR3 length equals 17 residues. The CDR3 loop reads CASSDGLARGKDEKLFF. In DNA, the CDR3 is TGTGCCAGCAGTGACGGTCTTGCGAGGGGTAAGGATGAAAAACTGTTTTTT.

The chain couples TRBV5-1 to TRBJ2-5, with D tentatively TRBD1 (6 bases). The CDR3 has 13 residues. Germline V lookup: CDR1 SGHRS, CDR2 YFSETQ. V lost 2 bases to trimming and J lost 4 bases, with 9 bases between them. In DNA, the CDR3 is TGCGCCAGCAGCTTACAGGGCACAGAGACCCAGTACTTC. It is translated as CASSLQGTETQYF.

This clone was seen many times. The V call is TRBV28, the J call TRBJ1-2; 8 bases fit TRBD1. V lost 8 bases, J lost 8 bases, and 10 bases stayed unmatched. From germline, CDR1 is MDHEN and CDR2 SYDVKM. The CDR3 totals 13 residues. The CDR3 DNA sequence: TGTGCCAGCCTACCGGGACAGGCCTTGGGCTACACCTTC. This sequence encodes CASLPGQALGYTF.

This chain joins TRBV5-1 and TRBJ2-3; possible D gene TRBD2, 5 bases. V was pared by 4 bases and J by 0 bases, with 12 bases between. Germline V gene lookup returns CDR1 SGHRS and CDR2 YFSETQ. This CDR3 spans 15 amino acids. This CDR3 is CASSPSGRSTDTQYF. In DNA form, the CDR3 reads TGCGCCAGCAGCCCGAGCGGAAGAAGCACAGATACGCAGTATTTT.

This clone was counted between two and nine times. The chain recombines TRBV29-1 with TRBJ2-2; a weak D match, TRBD1 (7 bases). In germline, CDR1 is SQVTM, CDR2 ANQGSEA. This CDR3 has 15 residues. V lost 6 bases and J 6 bases, leaving 20 bases between the germline ends. The CDR3 coding sequence is TGCAGCGTCCTGACCGCCAGGGGGGTAGCCGGGGAGCTGTTTTTT. Translation: CSVLTARGVAGELFF.

V and J are TRBV2 and TRBJ1-3; the match to TRBD1 covers 7 bases. CDR1 is SNHLY and CDR2 is FYNNEI in the germline V gene. There are 12 residues in the CDR3. Trimming removed 8 bases from V and 9 bases from J; junction bases left unmatched: 7. The CDR3 region has the DNA TGTGCCAGCGGATACAGGGGTAGCACCATATATTTT. Translation gives CASGYRGSTIYF.

This clone was counted a few times. V gene TRBV5-6 combines with J gene TRBJ1-6; possibly TRBD1 for D (5 bases). This CDR3 comprises 16 residues. Trimming took off 1 base at V and 4 bases at J, with 12 bases between the two ends. CDR1 is SGHDT and CDR2 is YYEEEE in the germline V gene. For the CDR3, the DNA is TGTGCCAGCAGCTTGTATGTACAGGTGTATAATTCACCCCTCCACTTT. Amino acids: CASSLYVQVYNSPLHF. The full variable domain, its missing parts supplied by reference TRBV5-6 and TRBJ1-6, is DAGVTQSPTHLIKTRGQQVTLRCSPKSGHDTVSWYQQALGQGPQFIFQYYEEEERQRGNFPDRFSGHQFPNYSSELNVNALLLGDSALYLCASSLYVQVYNSPLHFGNGTRLTVT.